This entry lists 2 T cell receptor beta chains sequenced from one sample in a study of blood T cell repertoires in COVID-19. Sequenced by immunoSEQ multiplex PCR; TCRdb stores in-frame clones only, minus some. The table records 300,000 to 400,000 clones, around 84% of them present only once. The sample comprised peripheral blood. These TCRs come from a human donor in a cohort sampled during active COVID-19.

The rearrangement uses TRBV29-1 and TRBJ2-7; TRBD2 aligns across 12 bases. Germline trimming cut 6 bases from V and 4 bases from J; bases unmatched to any gene: 7. This CDR3 spans 14 amino acids. In germline, CDR1 is SQVTM, CDR2 ANQGSEA. This CDR3 reads CSVRPSGGAYEQYF. In DNA form, the CDR3 reads TGCAGCGTGAGGCCTAGCGGGGGGGCGTACGAGCAGTACTTC.

The V and J genes are TRBV2 and TRBJ1-4; 8 nucleotides match TRBD1. The germline V gene has CDR1 SNHLY and CDR2 FYNNEI. The CDR3 extends over 14 amino acids. Germline trimming cut 4 bases from V and 7 bases from J; bases unmatched to any gene: 5. The CDR3 nucleotides read TGTGCCAGCAGTGGACAGGGGCCCCCTGAAAAACTGTTTTTT. Its protein is CASSGQGPPEKLFF.